The 12 T cell receptor beta chains below were found in one sample sequenced in a study of PD-1 blockade in classical Hodgkin lymphoma. Every patient was affected by relapse after autologous stem cell transplantation, while exposure to brentuximab vedotin was not uniform. Magnetic negative selection isolated CD8+ T cells from thawed PBMCs. Profiling relied on immunoSEQ multiplex PCR, and the TCRdb table lists in-frame clones only, not all of them. The data show about 27,000 clones, about 86% seen once. This specimen was CD8+ T cells from blood, taken at baseline. These receptors all come from a human donor with classical Hodgkin lymphoma.

This clone was detected only once. This rearrangement joins TRBV27 to TRBJ2-2; 10 bases are shared with TRBD2. Trimming took 8 bases from V and 3 from J; bases not matched to a gene: 9. Per germline, CDR1 MNHEY and CDR2 SMNVEV (reference sequence). The CDR3 is 16 amino acids. In DNA, the CDR3 is TGTGCCAGCTCACAAAGGACTAGCGGATACACCGGGGAGCTGTTTTTT. It yields the protein CASSQRTSGYTGELFF.

The gene calls are TRBV5-6 and TRBJ1-2, with 9 bases matching TRBD1. The CDR3 has 14 residues. CDR1 and CDR2 from the germline V gene are SGHDT and YYEEEE. The trim removed 3 bases at V and 5 bases at J, leaving 5 bases unmatched. The CDR3 is CASSSGTGFYGYTF. CDR3 sequence (DNA): TGTGCCAGCAGCTCCGGGACAGGGTTTTATGGCTACACCTTC.

The chain links TRBV7-9 to TRBJ2-1; 7 bases line up with TRBD1. Germline values: CDR1 SEHNR, CDR2 FQNEAQ (reference sequence). This CDR3 comprises 16 residues. V lost 6 bases to trimming and J lost 2 bases; unmatched junction nucleotides: 10. This chain's CDR3 is CASSTSGTAPYNEQFF. The DNA for the CDR3 is TGTGCCAGCAGTACTTCCGGGACAGCTCCCTACAATGAGCAGTTCTTC. The entire variable domain, with the rest obtained from reference TRBV7-9 and TRBJ2-1, is as follows: DTGVSQNPRHKITKRGQNVTFRCDPISEHNRLYWYRQTLGQGPEFLTYFQNEAQLEKSRLLSDRFSAERPKGSFSTLEIQRTEQGDSAMYLCASSTSGTAPYNEQFFGPGTRLTVL.

This chain connects TRBV27 to TRBJ1-4, with D perhaps TRBD1 (6 bases). The germline CDR1 and CDR2 sequences are MNHEY and SMNVEV (reference sequence). The length of the CDR3 is 20 residues. V lost 3 bases, J lost 3 bases, and 26 bases lay in between. Here the CDR3 DNA reads TGTGCCAGCAGTTTTCGGACCCCGACAGGTTTCGCGGCAGCTAATGAAAAACTGTTTTTT. As protein: CASSFRTPTGFAAANEKLFF.

This clone was seen a few times. J is TRBJ1-1 and V is TRBV4-1, with D uncertain. The germline V gene encodes CDR1 MGHRA and CDR2 YSYEKL. The CDR3 is 15 residues long. Between the trimmed V and J ends, which lost 6 bases and 0 bases, there was a span of 14 bases. The CDR3 loop reads CASSYMPALNTEAFF. The CDR3 DNA follows: TGCGCCAGCAGTTATATGCCAGCCCTGAACACTGAAGCTTTCTTT.

The chain recombines TRBV28 with TRBJ2-1, with 10 bases matching TRBD2. V lost 4 bases and J lost 6; bases outside the gene matches: 18. There are 19 residues in the CDR3. Germline CDR1 is MDHEN and CDR2 is SYDVKM. CDR3 residues: CASSSIISRLAGVGNEQFF. The CDR3 nucleotides are TGTGCCAGCAGTTCTATTATCAGCCGGCTAGCGGGAGTGGGCAATGAGCAGTTCTTC.

J is TRBJ2-5 and V is TRBV28; 8 nucleotides agree with TRBD1. The CDR3 has 10 residues. With 8 bases clipped from V and 11 bases from J, the junction kept 4 bases outside the gene matches. Germline V gene sequence: CDR1 MDHEN, CDR2 SYDVKM. The DNA of the CDR3 is TGTGCCAGCCCCCGGGACAGGCAGTACTTC. It translates to CASPRDRQYF.

The chain couples TRBV11-3 to TRBJ2-3, with a possible D match to TRBD1 (8 bases). CDR3 length: 17 residues. V was cut by 5 bases and J by 5 bases, with 23 bases left in between. Germline CDR1 reads SGHNT; CDR2 reads YENEEA. The CDR3 reads CASSGNRGGVTRDTQYF. In nucleotides, the CDR3 is TGTGCCAGCAGCGGGAACAGGGGGGGTGTCACACGAGATACGCAGTATTTT.

The CDR3 reads CASSAYGRDTSWEFF. In nucleotides, the CDR3 is TGTGCCAGCAGCGCGTACGGTCGGGACACCTCCTGGGAGTTCTTC. The genes are TRBV7-9 and TRBJ2-1, with D perhaps matching TRBD1 (6 bases). Germline CDR1 reads SEHNR; CDR2 reads FQNEAQ (reference sequence). CDR3 length: 15 residues. The ends were cut back, 5 bases at V and 14 bases at J, with 25 bases in the middle.

The chain is built from TRBV29-1 and TRBJ2-3; D is unclear. There are 16 residues in the CDR3. Per germline, CDR1 SQVTM and CDR2 ANQGSEA. V shed 4 bases and J shed 4 bases, with 21 bases lying between them. The CDR3 here is CSVVATFRSRSDTQYF. The DNA for the CDR3 is TGCAGCGTTGTAGCCACTTTCCGGAGTAGATCAGATACGCAGTATTTT.

V is TRBV15 and J is TRBJ2-3; 8 bases fit TRBD2. V lost 7 bases and J lost 0; bases outside the gene matches: 3. The CDR3 length is 14 residues. Germline V gene lookup returns CDR1 LNHNV and CDR2 YYDKDF (reference sequence). CDR3 sequence reads: CATKAGVSTDTQYF. In DNA, the CDR3 is TGTGCCACCAAAGCGGGGGTTAGCACAGATACGCAGTATTTT.

This clone has just one count. This chain links TRBV5-1 with TRBJ2-3; perhaps D is TRBD1 or TRBD2 (5 bases each). Trimming stripped 4 bases from V and 5 bases from J, with 14 bases between. The CDR3 has 14 amino acids. CDR1 and CDR2 from the germline V gene are SGHRS and YFSETQ. In nucleotides, the CDR3 is TGCGCCAGCAGCGGGGGAGTAGGGAAAGATACGCAGTATTTT. Encoded protein: CASSGGVGKDTQYF.